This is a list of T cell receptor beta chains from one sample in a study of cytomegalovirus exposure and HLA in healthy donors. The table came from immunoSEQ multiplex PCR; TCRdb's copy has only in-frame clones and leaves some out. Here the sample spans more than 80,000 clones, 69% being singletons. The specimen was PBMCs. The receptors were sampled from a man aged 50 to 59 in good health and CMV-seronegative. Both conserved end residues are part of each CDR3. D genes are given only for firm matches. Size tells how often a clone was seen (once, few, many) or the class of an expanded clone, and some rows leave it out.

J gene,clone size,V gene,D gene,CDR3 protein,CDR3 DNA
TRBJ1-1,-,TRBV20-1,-,CSAGWYTEAFF,TGCAGTGCTGGCTGGTACACTGAAGCTTTCTTT
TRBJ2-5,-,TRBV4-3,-,CASSQVLGDQETQYF,TGCGCCAGCAGCCAAGTCCTCGGGGATCAAGAGACCCAGTACTTC
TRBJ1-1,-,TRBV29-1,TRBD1,CSGLGGVYTEAFF,TGCAGCGGCCTAGGGGGCGTTTACACTGAAGCTTTCTTT
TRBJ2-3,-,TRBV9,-,CASSASTDTQYF,TGTGCCAGCAGCGCTAGCACAGATACGCAGTATTTT
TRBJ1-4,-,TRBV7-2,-,CASSLTREKLFF,TGTGCCAGCAGCTTAACTCGCGAAAAACTGTTTTTT
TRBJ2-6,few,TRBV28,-,CASMDKRRSGANVLTF,TGTGCCAGCATGGACAAGAGGCGCTCTGGGGCCAACGTCCTGACTTTC
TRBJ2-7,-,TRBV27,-,CASRPRPGQLYEQYF,TGTGCCAGCAGACCCCGACCGGGACAACTCTACGAGCAGTACTTC
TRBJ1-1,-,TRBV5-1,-,CASSLGNTGLTEAFF,TGCGCCAGCAGCTTGGGGAACACAGGGCTCACTGAAGCTTTCTTT
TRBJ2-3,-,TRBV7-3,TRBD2,CASSPLGWSGSRTDTQYF,TGTGCCAGCAGCCCACTGGGGTGGAGCGGGAGTCGGACAGATACGCAGTATTTT
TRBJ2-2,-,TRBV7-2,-,CASSRWVRTGELFF,TGTGCCAGCAGCCGGTGGGTCAGGACCGGGGAGCTGTTTTTT
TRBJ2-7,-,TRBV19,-,CASSIPGTYEQYF,TGTGCCAGTAGTATCCCGGGAACCTACGAGCAGTACTTC
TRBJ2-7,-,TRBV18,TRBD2,CASSRGGGVIYEQYF,TGTGCCAGCTCACGTGGGGGGGGAGTCATCTACGAGCAGTACTTC
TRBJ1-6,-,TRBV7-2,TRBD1,CASSRTGGGNSPLHF,TGTGCCAGCAGCCGAACAGGGGGCGGGAATTCACCCCTCCACTTT
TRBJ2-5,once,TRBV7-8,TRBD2,CASSLMTSRETQYF,TGTGCCAGCAGCTTAATGACTAGCAGAGAGACCCAGTACTTC
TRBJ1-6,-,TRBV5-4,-,CASSVAGLNSPLHF,TGTGCCAGCAGCGTCGCCGGTTTGAATTCACCCCTCCACTTT
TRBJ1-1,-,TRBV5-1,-,CASSGGYFSTEAFF,TGCGCCAGCAGCGGAGGGTATTTTTCGACTGAAGCTTTCTTT
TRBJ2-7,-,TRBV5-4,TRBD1,CASSSPGQGNEQYF,TGTGCCAGCAGCTCCCCGGGACAGGGGAACGAGCAGTACTTC
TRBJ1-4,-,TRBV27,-,CASSFRNEKLFF,TGTGCCAGCAGTTTTCGTAATGAAAAACTGTTTTTT
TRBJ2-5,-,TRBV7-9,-,CASSFLASETQYF,TGTGCCAGCAGCTTCCTGGCCTCGGAGACCCAGTACTTC
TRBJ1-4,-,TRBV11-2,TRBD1,CASSLSGGTYEKLFF,TGTGCCAGCAGCTTATCAGGGGGCACCTATGAAAAACTGTTTTTT
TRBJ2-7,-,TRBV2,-,CASRRVSYEQYF,TGTGCCAGCAGACGGGTTTCCTACGAGCAGTACTTC
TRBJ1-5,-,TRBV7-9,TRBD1,CASSVGQGALQPQHF,TGTGCCAGCAGTGTAGGACAGGGGGCACTTCAGCCCCAGCATTTT
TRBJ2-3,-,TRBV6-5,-,CASTRPGTDTQYF,TGTGCCAGCACACGTCCAGGCACAGATACGCAGTATTTT
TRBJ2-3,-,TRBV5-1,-,CASRGQGTDTQYF,TGCGCCAGTAGGGGACAAGGTACAGATACGCAGTATTTT
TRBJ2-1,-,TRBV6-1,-,CASSESGLASSYNEQFF,TGTGCCAGCAGTGAATCAGGTCTTGCCAGCTCCTACAATGAGCAGTTCTTC
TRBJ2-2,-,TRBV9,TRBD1,CASSADRGTGELFF,TGTGCCAGCAGCGCGGACAGGGGAACCGGGGAGCTGTTTTTT
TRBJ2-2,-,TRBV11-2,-,CASSPLLNTGELFF,TGTGCCAGCAGCCCTCTCCTGAACACCGGGGAGCTGTTTTTT
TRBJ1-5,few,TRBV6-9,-,CASSWTAEHNQPQHF,TGTGCCAGCAGTTGGACAGCCGAACACAATCAGCCCCAGCATTTT
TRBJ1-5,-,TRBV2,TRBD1,CASRDRDRVQPQHF,TGTGCCAGCAGGGATCGAGACAGGGTACAGCCCCAGCATTTT
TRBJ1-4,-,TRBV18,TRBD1,CASSLNGQGATNEKLFF,TGTGCCAGCTCACTCAACGGACAGGGGGCGACTAATGAAAAACTGTTTTTT
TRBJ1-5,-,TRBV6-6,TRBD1,CASSYTGGQPQHF,TGTGCCAGCAGTTACACAGGGGGTCAGCCCCAGCATTTT
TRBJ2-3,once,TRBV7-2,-,CASSFYTDTQYF,TGTGCCAGCAGCTTCTACACAGATACGCAGTATTTT
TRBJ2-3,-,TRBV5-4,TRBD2,CASSLTSGGTPNTQYF,TGTGCCAGCAGCTTGACTAGCGGGGGGACACCCAATACGCAGTATTTT
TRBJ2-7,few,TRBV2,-,CASSNGYEQYF,TGTGCCAGCAGTAACGGCTACGAGCAGTACTTC
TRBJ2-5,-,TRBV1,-,CTSSQVASGYF,TGCACCAGCAGCCAAGTGGCTAGCGGCTACTTC
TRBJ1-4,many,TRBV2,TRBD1,CASSGQGAANEKLFF,TGTGCCAGCAGTGGCCAGGGGGCGGCTAATGAAAAACTGTTTTTT
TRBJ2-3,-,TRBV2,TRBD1,CASSSGTGQQDTQYF,TGTGCCAGCAGTTCCGGGACAGGGCAGCAAGATACGCAGTATTTT
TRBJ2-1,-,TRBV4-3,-,CASSTDTRTDHNEQFF,TGCGCCAGCAGCACCGATACCAGGACAGACCACAATGAGCAGTTCTTC
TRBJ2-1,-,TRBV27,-,CAVGGFDNEQFF,TGTGCCGTTGGGGGCTTTGACAATGAGCAGTTCTTC
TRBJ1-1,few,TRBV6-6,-,CATTGQNEYWAFF,TGTGCCACGACTGGACAGAACGAGTATTGGGCTTTCTTT
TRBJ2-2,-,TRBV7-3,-,CASSAQGYGELFF,TGTGCCAGCAGCGCCCAGGGGTACGGGGAGCTGTTTTTT
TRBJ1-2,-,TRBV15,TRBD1,CATSRDPTGGYGYTF,TGTGCCACCAGCAGAGACCCGACAGGGGGCTATGGCTACACCTTC
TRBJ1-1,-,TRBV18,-,CASSLSLSDEAFF,TGTGCCAGCTCACTTTCATTGTCAGATGAAGCTTTCTTT
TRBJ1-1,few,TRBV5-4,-,CASSQYPTRANTEAFF,TGTGCCAGCAGCCAATACCCGACAAGAGCTAACACTGAAGCTTTCTTT
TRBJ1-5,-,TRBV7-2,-,CASSSERTQPQHF,TGTGCCAGCAGCTCCGAGCGAACTCAGCCCCAGCATTTT
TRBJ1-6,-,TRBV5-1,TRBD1,CASSLDRTGLNSPLHF,TGCGCCAGCAGCTTGGACAGGACAGGCCTGAATTCACCCCTCCACTTT
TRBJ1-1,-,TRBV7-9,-,CASSFTRSDQAFF,TGTGCCAGCAGCTTCACTAGAAGCGATCAAGCTTTCTTT
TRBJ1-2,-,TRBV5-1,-,CASSSGSGNYGYTF,TGCGCCAGCAGCTCCGGCAGCGGGAACTATGGCTACACCTTC
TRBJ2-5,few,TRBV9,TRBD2,CASSAGPSGGAETQYF,TGTGCCAGCAGCGCCGGCCCTAGCGGGGGTGCGGAGACCCAGTACTTC
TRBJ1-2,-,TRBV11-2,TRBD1,CASSLRQGNGYTF,TGTGCCAGCAGCTTAAGACAGGGGAATGGCTACACCTTC
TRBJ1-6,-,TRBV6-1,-,CASSGAVSPLHF,TGTGCCAGCAGTGGGGCAGTCTCACCCCTCCACTTT
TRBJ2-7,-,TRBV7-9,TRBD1,CASSLRSGTGSYEQYF,TGTGCCAGCAGCCTTCGTTCCGGGACAGGGTCTTACGAGCAGTACTTC
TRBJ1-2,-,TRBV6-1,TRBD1,CASSETGPKGGYTF,TGTGCCAGCAGTGAGACAGGGCCGAAGGGTGGCTACACCTTC
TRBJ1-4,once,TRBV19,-,CASSNYREGEKLFF,TGTGCCAGTAGTAATTACAGGGAGGGGGAAAAACTGTTTTTT
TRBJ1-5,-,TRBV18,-,CASSPMQGGIQPQHF,TGTGCCAGCTCACCGATGCAGGGCGGAATTCAGCCCCAGCATTTT
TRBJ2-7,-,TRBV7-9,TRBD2,CASRPSGGYYEQYF,TGTGCCAGCAGACCGAGCGGGGGATACTACGAGCAGTACTTC
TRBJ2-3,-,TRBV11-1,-,CASSLGGRGETDTQYF,TGTGCCAGCAGCTTAGGTGGCAGGGGTGAGACAGATACGCAGTATTTT
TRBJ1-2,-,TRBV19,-,CASSIDPAGPGYTF,TGTGCCAGTAGTATAGATCCGGCGGGACCTGGCTACACCTTC
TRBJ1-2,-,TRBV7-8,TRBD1,CASSPDRILKPNYGYTF,TGTGCCAGCAGCCCGGACAGGATCCTAAAGCCCAACTATGGCTACACCTTC